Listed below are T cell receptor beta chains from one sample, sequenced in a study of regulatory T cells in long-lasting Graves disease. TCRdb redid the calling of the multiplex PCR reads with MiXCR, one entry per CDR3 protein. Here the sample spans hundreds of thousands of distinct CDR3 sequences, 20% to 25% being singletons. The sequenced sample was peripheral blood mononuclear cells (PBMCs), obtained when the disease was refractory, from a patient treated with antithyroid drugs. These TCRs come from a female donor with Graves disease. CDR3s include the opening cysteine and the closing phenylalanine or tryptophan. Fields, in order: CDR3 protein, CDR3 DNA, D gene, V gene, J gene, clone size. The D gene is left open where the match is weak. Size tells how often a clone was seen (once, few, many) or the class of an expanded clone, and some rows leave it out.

CDR3 protein: CSARDEGAYEQYF; CDR3 DNA: TGCAGTGCTAGAGACGAGGGGGCCTACGAGCAGTACTTC; D gene: NA; V gene: TRBV20-1; J gene: TRBJ2-7; clone size: NA
CDR3 protein: CASSPFPGQGADEKLFF; CDR3 DNA: TGTGCCAGCAGCCCTTTTCCGGGACAGGGGGCCGATGAAAAACTGTTTTTT; D gene: TRBD1; V gene: TRBV14; J gene: TRBJ1-4; clone size: NA
CDR3 protein: CASSWSRDGYTF; CDR3 DNA: TGTGCCAGCAGTTGGTCCAGAGACGGCTACACCTTC; D gene: NA; V gene: TRBV12-3/TRBV12-4; J gene: TRBJ1-2; clone size: many
CDR3 protein: CAISETSGRSYNEQFF; CDR3 DNA: TGTGCCATCAGTGAAACTAGCGGGAGATCGTACAATGAGCAGTTCTTC; D gene: TRBD2; V gene: TRBV10-3; J gene: TRBJ2-1; clone size: once
CDR3 protein: CAARSGGGNSPLHF; CDR3 DNA: TGTGCCGCAAGGTCGGGGGGCGGGAATTCACCCCTCCACTTT; D gene: NA; V gene: TRBV27; J gene: TRBJ1-6; clone size: many
CDR3 protein: CASRERAPYEQYF; CDR3 DNA: TGTGCCAGCAGGGAAAGGGCGCCGTACGAGCAGTACTTC; D gene: NA; V gene: TRBV2; J gene: TRBJ2-7; clone size: many
CDR3 protein: CSASTGLNYGYTF; CDR3 DNA: TGCAGTGCTAGCACAGGGCTTAACTATGGCTACACCTTC; D gene: NA; V gene: TRBV20-1; J gene: TRBJ1-2; clone size: few
CDR3 protein: CASSDREGGTGELFF; CDR3 DNA: TGTGCCAGCAGCGATCGGGAGGGAGGCACCGGGGAGCTGTTTTTT; D gene: TRBD2; V gene: TRBV12-3/TRBV12-4; J gene: TRBJ2-2; clone size: many
CDR3 protein: CASTRRGQSTQETQYF; CDR3 DNA: TGTGCCAGCACGCGGAGGGGACAGTCAACCCAAGAGACCCAGTACTTC; D gene: NA; V gene: TRBV7-8; J gene: TRBJ2-5; clone size: many
CDR3 protein: CAINEGANYGYTF; CDR3 DNA: TGTGCCATCAACGAGGGGGCCAACTATGGCTACACCTTC; D gene: TRBD1; V gene: TRBV10-3; J gene: TRBJ1-2; clone size: many
CDR3 protein: CASRPRPATDSPLHF; CDR3 DNA: TGTGCCAGCAGACCCCGACCAGCCACAGATTCACCCCTCCACTTT; D gene: NA; V gene: TRBV6-1; J gene: TRBJ1-6; clone size: many
CDR3 protein: CASSLEGMGSGEQYF; CDR3 DNA: TGCGCCAGCAGCTTGGAGGGGATGGGGTCGGGCGAGCAGTACTTC; D gene: NA; V gene: TRBV5-1; J gene: TRBJ2-7; clone size: NA
CDR3 protein: CASSLEQGSTEAFF; CDR3 DNA: TGCGCCAGCAGCTTGGAGCAGGGGAGCACTGAAGCTTTCTTT; D gene: NA; V gene: TRBV5-1; J gene: TRBJ1-1; clone size: many
CDR3 protein: CASSFRLAGGSWELFF; CDR3 DNA: TGTGCCAGCAGTTTCCGACTAGCGGGAGGCTCCTGGGAGCTGTTTTTT; D gene: TRBD2; V gene: TRBV6-5; J gene: TRBJ2-2; clone size: NA
CDR3 protein: CASSYGREFPPSGANVLTF; CDR3 DNA: TGCGCCAGCAGCTACGGACGGGAGTTCCCCCCCTCTGGGGCCAACGTCCTGACTTTC; D gene: NA; V gene: TRBV5-1; J gene: TRBJ2-6; clone size: few